The rows below give T cell receptor beta chains drawn from one sample of a study of cytomegalovirus exposure and HLA in healthy donors. The assay was immunoSEQ multiplex PCR, and TCRdb's table has in-frame clones only and misses some. This sample yields about 190,000 clones, of which roughly four fifths are seen a single time; approximately 3.1% belongs to the top ten. The sample was PBMCs. These receptors all stem from a woman in her twenties or thirties in good health and CMV-seropositive. Both conserved end residues are part of each CDR3. The order of the fields is clone size, D gene, J gene, V gene, CDR3 protein, CDR3 DNA. D genes are given only for firm matches. Some rows have no size entry. The others give once, few or many, or a class for an expanded clone.

>.|TRBD1|TRBJ1-1|TRBV19
CASSTNPGQGEAFF
TGTGCCAGTAGTACCAACCCGGGACAGGGTGAAGCTTTCTTT
>.|.|TRBJ2-7|TRBV5-1
CASSLSRGVNEQYF
TGCGCCAGCAGCTTGAGCAGGGGGGTCAACGAGCAGTACTTC
>.|TRBD2|TRBJ2-2|TRBV7-2
CASSPKGLAGTGELFF
TGTGCCAGCAGTCCCAAGGGACTAGCAGGCACCGGGGAGCTGTTTTTT
>.|TRBD1|TRBJ2-7|TRBV7-2
CASSYQGAISYEQYF
TGTGCCAGCAGCTATCAGGGGGCGATCTCCTACGAGCAGTACTTC
>.|.|TRBJ2-1|TRBV7-6
CASSSLAGSYNEQFF
TGTGCCAGCAGCTCCCTGGCGGGATCGTACAATGAGCAGTTCTTC
>few|.|TRBJ2-2|TRBV13
CASSSLAINTGELFF
TGTGCCAGCAGTTCACTAGCTATAAACACCGGGGAGCTGTTTTTT
>.|TRBD2|TRBJ2-1|TRBV5-1
CASSMGLAGGWTSYNEQFF
TGCGCCAGCAGCATGGGACTAGCGGGAGGGTGGACTTCCTACAATGAGCAGTTCTTC
>.|TRBD2|TRBJ2-1|TRBV27
CASSPSPGGRAGSYNEQFF
TGTGCCAGCAGTCCCTCACCCGGCGGGAGGGCTGGGTCCTACAATGAGCAGTTCTTC
>.|.|TRBJ1-1|TRBV7-2
CASSWVGAENTEAFF
TGTGCCAGCAGCTGGGTGGGGGCAGAGAACACTGAAGCTTTCTTT
>.|TRBD2|TRBJ2-1|TRBV27
CASSELGLAGPINNEQFF
TGTGCCAGCAGTGAACTGGGACTAGCGGGACCAATTAACAATGAGCAGTTCTTC
>once|.|TRBJ2-1|TRBV5-1
CASSPFGGSVYNEQFF
TGCGCCAGCAGCCCCTTCGGGGGTTCGGTCTACAATGAGCAGTTCTTC
>.|.|TRBJ1-2|TRBV19
CASSIGQIYGYTF
TGTGCCAGTAGTATCGGACAGATCTATGGCTACACCTTC
>once|TRBD1|TRBJ1-1|TRBV27
CASSFRTAGGTEAFF
TGTGCCAGCAGTTTCCGTACAGCAGGGGGGACTGAAGCTTTCTTT
>.|TRBD2|TRBJ2-1|TRBV27
CASSLGNGRGNEQFF
TGTGCCAGCAGCCTTGGGAACGGGAGGGGAAATGAGCAGTTCTTC
>.|TRBD1|TRBJ2-5|TRBV14
CASSQRGQPQETQYF
TGTGCCAGCAGCCAAAGGGGACAGCCTCAAGAGACCCAGTACTTC
>.|.|TRBJ2-5|TRBV9
CASSVDRKETQYF
TGTGCCAGCAGCGTAGACAGGAAAGAGACCCAGTACTTC
>.|.|TRBJ2-7|TRBV15
CATRGAPGREQYF
TGTGCCACCAGAGGGGCCCCCGGGCGCGAGCAGTACTTC
>few|TRBD1|TRBJ2-5|TRBV14
CASSQERGTVLQETQYF
TGTGCCAGCAGCCAAGAGAGGGGGACAGTCTTACAAGAGACCCAGTACTTC
>.|TRBD1|TRBJ2-7|TRBV11-2
CASRQDRGEQYF
TGTGCCAGCAGGCAAGACAGGGGAGAGCAGTACTTC
>few|.|TRBJ2-7|TRBV2
CASRFERSSYEQYF
TGTGCCAGCAGGTTTGAAAGGAGCTCCTACGAGCAGTACTTC
>.|.|TRBJ2-1|TRBV6-5
CASSHLGGNEQFF
TGTGCCAGCAGCCACTTAGGGGGAAATGAGCAGTTCTTC
>.|.|TRBJ2-1|TRBV5-1
CASSDGLNEQFF
TGCGCCAGCAGCGACGGACTCAATGAGCAGTTCTTC
>once|.|TRBJ1-2|TRBV29-1
CSALDTKYGYTF
TGCAGCGCCTTGGACACGAAGTATGGCTACACCTTC
>.|.|TRBJ2-3|TRBV27
CASSSGLSTDTQYF
TGTGCCAGCAGTTCAGGACTAAGCACAGATACGCAGTATTTT
>few|TRBD1|TRBJ1-1|TRBV7-6
CASSPQQGAYTEAFF
TGTGCCAGCAGCCCGCAACAGGGGGCGTACACTGAAGCTTTCTTT
>few|.|TRBJ1-1|TRBV5-1
CASSPGGVVNTEAFF
TGCGCCAGCAGCCCAGGAGGGGTGGTGAACACTGAAGCTTTCTTT
>many|.|TRBJ2-3|TRBV6-1
CASSGGQSGADTQYF
TGTGCCAGCAGTGGGGGACAGTCGGGAGCAGATACGCAGTATTTT
>few|.|TRBJ2-5|TRBV7-7
CASSLVGGVAETQYF
TGTGCTAGCAGCTTAGTGGGAGGAGTAGCCGAGACCCAGTACTTC
>.|.|TRBJ2-7|TRBV27
CASSLSPEPGEQYF
TGTGCCAGCAGTTTAAGTCCCGAACCGGGCGAGCAGTACTTC
>.|TRBD1|TRBJ2-7|TRBV11-2
CASSLLGQGAAYEQYF
TGTGCCAGCAGCTTATTGGGACAGGGGGCAGCCTACGAGCAGTACTTC
>.|TRBD2|TRBJ2-3|TRBV15
CATSRALSGTTDTQYF
TGTGCCACCAGCAGAGCTCTTAGCGGGACCACAGATACGCAGTATTTT
>.|.|TRBJ2-3|TRBV11-2
CASSPRESPTDTQYF
TGTGCCAGCAGTCCCCGGGAGTCGCCCACAGATACGCAGTATTTT
>.|.|TRBJ2-5|TRBV6-6
CANSRGWQETQYF
TGTGCCAACTCCCGGGGGTGGCAAGAGACCCAGTACTTC
>.|TRBD1|TRBJ2-3|TRBV5-1
CASSFPGTGSDTQYF
TGCGCCAGCAGCTTCCCCGGGACAGGGTCAGATACGCAGTATTTT
>.|TRBD1|TRBJ2-1|TRBV19
CASSDPPDRVRFF
TGTGCCAGTAGCGATCCTCCTGACAGGGTCCGGTTCTTC
>few|TRBD1|TRBJ2-7|TRBV14
CASSHHRGYEQYF
TGTGCCAGCAGCCACCACAGGGGATACGAGCAGTACTTC
>once|.|TRBJ2-3|TRBV5-1
CASSLPAGTDTQYF
TGCGCCAGCAGTCTGCCAGCGGGCACAGATACGCAGTATTTT
>.|TRBD1|TRBJ2-7|TRBV28
CASSLNTGGLGSYEQYF
TGTGCCAGCAGTTTAAACACAGGGGGCTTGGGTTCCTACGAGCAGTACTTC
>.|TRBD2|TRBJ2-1|TRBV27
CAIRAGGPSNEQFF
TGTGCCATCCGAGCGGGAGGGCCTAGTAATGAGCAGTTCTTC
>.|.|TRBJ2-7|TRBV12-2
CASRLGAHEQYF
TGTGCAAGTCGCTTAGGAGCCCACGAGCAGTACTTC
>.|TRBD2|TRBJ2-7|TRBV5-4
CASRPGTSDYEQYF
TGTGCCAGCAGACCCGGGACTAGTGATTACGAGCAGTACTTC
>once|.|TRBJ1-2|TRBV7-9
CASSPTLNYGYTF
TGTGCCAGCAGCCCGACACTTAACTATGGCTACACCTTC
>.|.|TRBJ2-5|TRBV2
CASRAGETKPGDF
TGTGCCAGCAGAGCCGGGGAAACTAAACCCGGGGACTTC
>.|.|TRBJ2-3|TRBV5-4
CASSLRGSTDTQYF
TGTGCCAGCAGCTTGAGGGGTAGCACAGATACGCAGTATTTT
>.|TRBD2|TRBJ2-3|TRBV19
CASRAGDGGTDTQYF
TGTGCCAGTAGAGCGGGAGATGGAGGCACAGATACGCAGTATTTT
>.|.|TRBJ2-3|TRBV4-1
CASSQVLSEGDTQYF
TGCGCCAGCAGCCAAGTGCTGTCTGAGGGAGATACGCAGTATTTT